This TCR beta chain was sequenced for a study of blood T cell repertoires in COVID-19. Data came from immunoSEQ multiplex PCR; TCRdb stores just in-frame clones and leaves some out. The data show 84,000 or so clones, with about 83% seen just once and less than 60% held by the top ten. V was clipped by 8 bases and J by 2 bases; unmatched bases: 5. The CDR3 loop spans 13 amino acids. Germline V lookup: CDR1 MNHEY, CDR2 SVGAGI. This chain connects TRBV6-5 to TRBJ2-7, with 8 positions matching TRBD1. Specimen: peripheral blood. This receptor was obtained from a human donor in a cohort sampled during active COVID-19. The CDR3 coding sequence is TGTGCCAGCCCCCGGACAGGGACCTACGAGCAGTACTTC. Translated, it gives CASPRTGTYEQYF.